This TCR beta chain was retrieved from a study of blood T cell repertoires in COVID-19. Study at large: Samples of COVID-19 (acute and convalescent) were obtained from the United States, Italy and Spain. PBMCs, B-cell-depleted T cells, or T cells provided the cDNA or gDNA that made up the material.

Original data processing: Amplification from reference gene primers served as the basis for estimated nucleated cell counts. Sequencing used immunoSEQ multiplex PCR; TCRdb keeps in-frame clones, though not all of them. V and J calls and clone size are given by that table; D and trimming were obtained from the DNA. The sample has about 170,000 clones; around four fifths are singletons. The CDR3 covers 14 residues. With V trimmed by 4 bases and J by 4 bases, 7 bases remained unmatched. Germline V gene lookup returns CDR1 SGDLS and CDR2 YYNGEE. This clone came up a few times. Sequencing was performed on peripheral blood. The rearrangement uses TRBV9 and TRBJ1-2; 7 bases match TRBD1. The TCR originated in a woman over 75 with active or convalescent COVID-19. The CDR3 sequence: CASSPRDSLYGYTF. The CDR3 DNA reads as TGTGCCAGCAGCCCTCGGGACAGCCTCTATGGCTACACCTTC.